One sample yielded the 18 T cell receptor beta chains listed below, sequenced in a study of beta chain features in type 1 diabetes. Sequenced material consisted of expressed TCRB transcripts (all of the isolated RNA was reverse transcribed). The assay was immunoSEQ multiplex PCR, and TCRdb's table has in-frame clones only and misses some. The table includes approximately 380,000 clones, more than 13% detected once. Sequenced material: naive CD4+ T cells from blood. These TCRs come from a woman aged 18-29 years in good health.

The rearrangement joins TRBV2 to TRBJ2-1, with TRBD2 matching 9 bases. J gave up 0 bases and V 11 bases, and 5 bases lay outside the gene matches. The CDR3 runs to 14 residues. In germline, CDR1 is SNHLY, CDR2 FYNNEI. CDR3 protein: CAGNSGSSYNEQFF. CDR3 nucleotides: TGTGCCGGGAATAGCGGGAGCTCCTACAATGAGCAGTTCTTC.

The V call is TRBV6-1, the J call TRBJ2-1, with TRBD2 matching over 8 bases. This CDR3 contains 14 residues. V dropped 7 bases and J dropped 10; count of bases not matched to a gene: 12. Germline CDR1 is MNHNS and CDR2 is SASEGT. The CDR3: CASTEVAGLREQFF. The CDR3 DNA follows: TGTGCCAGCACTGAGGTAGCGGGGCTGAGGGAGCAGTTCTTC.

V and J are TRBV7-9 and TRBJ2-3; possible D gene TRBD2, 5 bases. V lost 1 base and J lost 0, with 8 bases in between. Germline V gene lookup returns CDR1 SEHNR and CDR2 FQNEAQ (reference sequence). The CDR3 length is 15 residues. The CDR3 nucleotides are TGTGCCAGCAGCTTAGTATGGGAGAGCACAGATACGCAGTATTTT. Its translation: CASSLVWESTDTQYF.

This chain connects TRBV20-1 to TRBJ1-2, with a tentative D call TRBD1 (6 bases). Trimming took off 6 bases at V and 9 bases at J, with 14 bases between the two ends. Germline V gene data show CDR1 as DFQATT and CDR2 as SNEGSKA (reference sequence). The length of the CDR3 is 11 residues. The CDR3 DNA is TGCAGTGCCCCCCGGGACACAAGCTACACCTTC. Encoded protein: CSAPRDTSYTF.

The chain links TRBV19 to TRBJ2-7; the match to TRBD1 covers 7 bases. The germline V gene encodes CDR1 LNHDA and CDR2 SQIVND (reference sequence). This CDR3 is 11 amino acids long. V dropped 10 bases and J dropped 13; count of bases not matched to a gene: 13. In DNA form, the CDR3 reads TGTGCCACCCAGGCCCGGCAGGGGGTCTACTTC. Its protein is CATQARQGVYF.

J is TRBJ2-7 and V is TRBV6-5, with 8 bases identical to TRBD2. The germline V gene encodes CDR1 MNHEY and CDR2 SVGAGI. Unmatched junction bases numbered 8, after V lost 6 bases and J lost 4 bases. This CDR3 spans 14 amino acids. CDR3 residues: CASSRVAGSYEQYF. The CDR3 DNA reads TGTGCCAGCAGCCGAGTAGCGGGAAGTTACGAGCAGTACTTC.

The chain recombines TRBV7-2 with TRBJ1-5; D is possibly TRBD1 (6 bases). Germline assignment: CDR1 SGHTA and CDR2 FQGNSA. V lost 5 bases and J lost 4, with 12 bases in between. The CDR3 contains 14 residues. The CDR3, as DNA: TGTGCCAGCAGCGCGGACAGTGTAAATCAGCCCCAGCATTTT. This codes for CASSADSVNQPQHF.

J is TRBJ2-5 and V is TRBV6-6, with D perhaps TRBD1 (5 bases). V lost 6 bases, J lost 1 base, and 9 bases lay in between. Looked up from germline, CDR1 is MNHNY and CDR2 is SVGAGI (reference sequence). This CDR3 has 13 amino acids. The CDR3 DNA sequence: TGTGCCAGCAGCCGACAGTCCCAAGAGACCCAGTACTTC. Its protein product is CASSRQSQETQYF.

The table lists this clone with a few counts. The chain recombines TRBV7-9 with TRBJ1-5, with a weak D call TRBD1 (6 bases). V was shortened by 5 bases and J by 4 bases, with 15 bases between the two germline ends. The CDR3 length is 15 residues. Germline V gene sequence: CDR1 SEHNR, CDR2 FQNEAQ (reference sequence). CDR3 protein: CASSPIRGTNQPQHF. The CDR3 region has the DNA TGTGCCAGCAGCCCGATCCGAGGGACAAATCAGCCCCAGCATTTT.

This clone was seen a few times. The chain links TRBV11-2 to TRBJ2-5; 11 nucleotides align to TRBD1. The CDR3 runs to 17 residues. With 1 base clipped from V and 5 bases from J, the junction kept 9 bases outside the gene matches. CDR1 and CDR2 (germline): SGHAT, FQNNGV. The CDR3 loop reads CASSLVPPGQGGETQYF. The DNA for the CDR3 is TGTGCCAGCAGCTTAGTCCCTCCGGGACAGGGGGGTGAGACCCAGTACTTC.

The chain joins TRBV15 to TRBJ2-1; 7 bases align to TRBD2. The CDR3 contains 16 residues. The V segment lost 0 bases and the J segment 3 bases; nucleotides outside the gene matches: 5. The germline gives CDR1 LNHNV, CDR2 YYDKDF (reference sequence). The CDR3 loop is CATSRDSLANYNEQFF. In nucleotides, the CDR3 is TGTGCCACCAGCAGAGATTCACTAGCGAACTACAATGAGCAGTTCTTC.

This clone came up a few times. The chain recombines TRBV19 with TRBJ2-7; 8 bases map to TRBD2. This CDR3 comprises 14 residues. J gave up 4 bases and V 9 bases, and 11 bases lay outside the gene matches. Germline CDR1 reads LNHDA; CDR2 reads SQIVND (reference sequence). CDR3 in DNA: TGTGCCAGCGCTTCTCCGGGACTAGAATACGAGCAGTACTTC. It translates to CASASPGLEYEQYF. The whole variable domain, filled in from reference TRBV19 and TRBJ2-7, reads DGGITQSPKYLFRKEGQNVTLSCEQNLNHDAMYWYRQDPGQGLRLIYYSQIVNDFQKGDIAEGYSVSREKKESFPLTVTSAQKNPTAFYLCASASPGLEYEQYFGPGTRLTVT.

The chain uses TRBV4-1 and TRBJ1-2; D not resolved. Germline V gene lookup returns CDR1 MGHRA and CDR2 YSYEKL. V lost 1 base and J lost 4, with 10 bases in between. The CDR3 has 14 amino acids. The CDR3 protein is CASSQGSGTYGYTF. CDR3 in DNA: TGCGCCAGCAGCCAAGGTAGCGGAACCTATGGCTACACCTTC.

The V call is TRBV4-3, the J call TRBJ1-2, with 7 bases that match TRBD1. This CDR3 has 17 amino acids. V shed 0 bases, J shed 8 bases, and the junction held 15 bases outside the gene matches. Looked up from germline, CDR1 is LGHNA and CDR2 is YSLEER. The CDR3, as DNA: TGCGCCAGCAGCCAAGATCTAGGGGCCAGGGGGGCCCTAGGCTACACCTTC. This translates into CASSQDLGARGALGYTF.

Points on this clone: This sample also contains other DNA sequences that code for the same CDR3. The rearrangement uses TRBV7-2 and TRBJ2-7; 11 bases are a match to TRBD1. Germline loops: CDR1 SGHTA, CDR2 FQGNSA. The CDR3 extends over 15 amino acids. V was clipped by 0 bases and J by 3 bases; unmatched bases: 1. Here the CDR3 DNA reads TGTGCCAGCAGCTTAGCCGGGACAGGGGGCTACGAGCAGTACTTC. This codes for CASSLAGTGGYEQYF.

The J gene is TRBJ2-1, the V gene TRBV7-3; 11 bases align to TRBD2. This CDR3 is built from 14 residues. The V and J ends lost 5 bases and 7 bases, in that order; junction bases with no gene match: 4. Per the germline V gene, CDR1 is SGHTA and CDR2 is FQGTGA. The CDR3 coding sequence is TGTGCCAGCAGCCAAACTAGCGGGAGTAATGAGCAGTTCTTC. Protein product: CASSQTSGSNEQFF.

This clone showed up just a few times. The CDR3 nucleotides read TGTGCCAGCAGGACTACTCCTCCTCGCGATACGCAGTATTTT. Translated: CASRTTPPRDTQYF. The rearrangement links TRBV28 to TRBJ2-3; maybe TRBD2 (5 bases). Germline V lookup: CDR1 MDHEN, CDR2 SYDVKM. This CDR3 contains 14 residues. V was shortened by 6 bases and J by 6 bases, with 16 bases between the two germline ends.

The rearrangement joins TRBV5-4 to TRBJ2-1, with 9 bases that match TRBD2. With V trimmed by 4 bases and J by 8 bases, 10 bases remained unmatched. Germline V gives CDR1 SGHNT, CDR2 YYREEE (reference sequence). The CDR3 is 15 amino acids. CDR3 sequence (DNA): TGTGCCAGCAGCCCCCCGGGCGGGAGGGCCCATGAGCAGTTCTTC. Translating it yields CASSPPGGRAHEQFF.